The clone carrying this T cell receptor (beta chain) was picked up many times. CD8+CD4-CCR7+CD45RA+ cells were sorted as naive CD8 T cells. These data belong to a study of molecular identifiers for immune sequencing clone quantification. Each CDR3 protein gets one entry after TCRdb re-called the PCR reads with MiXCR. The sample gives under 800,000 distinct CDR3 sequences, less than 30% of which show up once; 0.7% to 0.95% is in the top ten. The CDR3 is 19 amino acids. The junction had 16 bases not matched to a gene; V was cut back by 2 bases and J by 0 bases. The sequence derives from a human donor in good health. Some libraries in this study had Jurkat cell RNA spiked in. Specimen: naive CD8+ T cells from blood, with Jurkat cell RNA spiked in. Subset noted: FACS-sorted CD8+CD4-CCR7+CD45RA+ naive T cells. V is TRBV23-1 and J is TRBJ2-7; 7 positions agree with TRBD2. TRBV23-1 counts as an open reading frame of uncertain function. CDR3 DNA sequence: TGCGCCAGCAGTCAAATAGAGCGGGGCCCAACCCGAAGCTCCTACGAGCAGTACTTC. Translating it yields CASSQIERGPTRSSYEQYF.